This TCR beta chain derives from a study of T cells after yellow fever vaccination. This clonotype was found many times. TCRdb passed the 5' RACE reads through MiXCR, listing each CDR3 protein once. Of roughly 340,000 distinct CDR3 sequences listed, roughly 4.3% are singletons. This specimen was PBMCs, taken 5 days after the yellow fever booster vaccination. The TCR comes from a man younger than 30 who received the YFV17D yellow fever vaccine.

The CDR3 reads CASRLQSTSSYEQYF. CDR3 nucleotide sequence: TGTGCCAGCAGATTACAGTCTACGAGCTCCTACGAGCAGTACTTC. The chain employs TRBV7-2 and TRBJ2-7; D is unresolved. The CDR3 runs to 15 residues. Germline lookup yields CDR1 SGHTA and CDR2 FQGNSA. The V end lost 6 bases, the J end lost 0 bases, and 15 bases lay between the germline ends.